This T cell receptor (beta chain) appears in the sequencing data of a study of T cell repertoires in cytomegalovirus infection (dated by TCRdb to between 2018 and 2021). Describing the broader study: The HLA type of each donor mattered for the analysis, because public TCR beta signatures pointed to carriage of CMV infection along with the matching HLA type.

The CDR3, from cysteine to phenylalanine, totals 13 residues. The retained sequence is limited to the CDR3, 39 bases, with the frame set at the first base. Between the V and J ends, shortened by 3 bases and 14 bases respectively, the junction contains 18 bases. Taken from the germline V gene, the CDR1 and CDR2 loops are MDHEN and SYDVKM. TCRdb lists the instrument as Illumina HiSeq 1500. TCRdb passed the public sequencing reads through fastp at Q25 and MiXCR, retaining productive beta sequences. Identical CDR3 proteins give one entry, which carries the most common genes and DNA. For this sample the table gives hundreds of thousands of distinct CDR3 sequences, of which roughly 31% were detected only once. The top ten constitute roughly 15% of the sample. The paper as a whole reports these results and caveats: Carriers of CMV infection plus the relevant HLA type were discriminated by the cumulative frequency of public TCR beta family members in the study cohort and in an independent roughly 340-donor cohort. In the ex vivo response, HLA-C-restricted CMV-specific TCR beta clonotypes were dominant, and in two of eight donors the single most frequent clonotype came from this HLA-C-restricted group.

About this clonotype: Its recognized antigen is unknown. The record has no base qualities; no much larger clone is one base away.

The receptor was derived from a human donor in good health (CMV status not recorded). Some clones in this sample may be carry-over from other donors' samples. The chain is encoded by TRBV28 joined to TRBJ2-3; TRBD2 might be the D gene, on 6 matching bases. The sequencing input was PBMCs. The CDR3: CASSFSLAWSWYF. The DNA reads TGTGCCAGCAGTTTCAGCCTAGCGTGGAGTTGGTATTTT.